A selection of T cell receptor beta chains follows, all from one sample in a study of T cells in Graves' hyperthyroidism and ophthalmopathy. MiXCR was run by TCRdb on the multiplex PCR reads, yielding one entry per CDR3 protein. The repertoire has a few hundred thousand distinct CDR3 sequences, about 25% of them found once; the top ten carry 73%. The sample consisted of blood. The receptors shown here come from a man aged 50 to 60 with Graves' hyperthyroidism. Each CDR3 is given with its conserved first and last residue. D genes are given only for firm matches. Where a row states a size, it is once, few, many or the class of an expanded clone; other rows omit it.

>TRBJ2-1|TRBV27|TRBD1|.
CASSLSGTGSYNEQFF
TGTGCCAGCAGTTTATCGGGGACAGGGAGCTACAATGAGCAGTTCTTC
>TRBJ2-7|TRBV28|TRBD2|many
CASSYRTRKEQYF
TGTGCCAGCAGTTACAGGACTAGGAAGGAGCAGTACTTC
>TRBJ1-1|TRBV30|.|few
CAWSEGGRIVAEAFF
TGTGCCTGGAGTGAAGGAGGGAGAATAGTTGCTGAAGCTTTCTTT
>TRBJ2-1|TRBV9|TRBD2|.
CASSVSSGRGDEQFF
TGTGCCAGCAGCGTCAGCAGCGGGAGAGGCGATGAGCAGTTCTTC
>TRBJ2-1|TRBV11-3|TRBD2|.
CASSLEFGLALNEQFF
TGTGCCAGCAGCTTAGAGTTTGGACTAGCCCTCAATGAGCAGTTCTTC
>TRBJ2-1|TRBV7-3|TRBD2|many
CASSHMTSGRANEQFF
TGTGCCAGCAGCCACATGACTAGCGGGAGGGCCAATGAGCAGTTCTTC
>TRBJ2-5|TRBV11-1|.|.
CASSQARWYQETQYF
TGTGCCAGCAGCCAAGCCCGATGGTACCAAGAGACCCAGTACTTC
>TRBJ1-1|TRBV6-1|TRBD1|many
CASSPLLDRAGRTEAFF
TGTGCCAGCAGTCCCTTACTAGACAGGGCTGGGCGGACTGAAGCTTTCTTT
>TRBJ2-3|TRBV12-3/TRBV12-4|.|few
CASSLAGAPLTDTQYF
TGTGCCAGCAGTTTGGCCGGGGCCCCCCTCACAGATACGCAGTATTTT
>TRBJ2-1|TRBV6-1|TRBD2|.
CASNPLAGGPRLNNEQFF
TGTGCCAGCAATCCACTAGCGGGGGGGCCTAGACTTAACAATGAGCAGTTCTTC
>TRBJ1-2|TRBV19|TRBD1|.
CASSIVGPQGDPIYGYTF
TGTGCCAGTAGTATCGTGGGACCGCAGGGGGATCCCATCTATGGCTACACCTTC
>TRBJ1-3|TRBV6-1|.|.
CASSSTGGAGNTIYF
TGTGCCAGCAGTTCTACAGGAGGGGCCGGAAACACCATATATTTT
>TRBJ2-5|TRBV11-2|TRBD1|.
CASSPDTGTGTETQYF
TGTGCCAGCAGCCCAGATACCGGGACAGGGACAGAGACCCAGTACTTC
>TRBJ1-5|TRBV2|TRBD1|.
CASSELGGGYQPQHF
TGTGCCAGCAGTGAACTAGGAGGGGGCTATCAGCCCCAGCATTTT
>TRBJ2-7|TRBV2|TRBD2|many
CASIPASGNYEQYF
TGTGCCAGCATCCCCGCTAGCGGTAACTACGAGCAGTACTTC
>TRBJ1-2|TRBV28|.|many
CASSLSVSYYGYTF
TGTGCCAGCAGTTTATCGGTCAGCTACTATGGCTACACCTTC
>TRBJ1-2|TRBV2|TRBD1|.
CASSPTGGYTF
TGTGCCAGCAGTCCGACAGGGGGCTACACCTTC
>TRBJ2-1|TRBV29-1|.|many
CSVGGSYYNEQFF
TGCAGCGTTGGGGGCAGCTACTACAATGAGCAGTTCTTC
>TRBJ2-3|TRBV11-2|.|many
CASSSLRFTQYF
TGTGCCAGCAGCTCCTTACGGTTTACGCAGTATTTT
>TRBJ2-3|TRBV20-1|.|few
CSALGADTQYF
TGCAGTGCCCTAGGGGCAGATACGCAGTATTTT
>TRBJ2-3|TRBV12-3/TRBV12-4|.|few
CASSLGEVSTDTQYF
TGTGCCAGCAGTTTGGGTGAAGTCAGCACAGATACGCAGTATTTT
>TRBJ2-6|TRBV24-1|.|few
CATSDQTAGANVLTF
TGTGCCACCAGTGATCAAACGGCTGGGGCCAACGTCCTGACTTTC